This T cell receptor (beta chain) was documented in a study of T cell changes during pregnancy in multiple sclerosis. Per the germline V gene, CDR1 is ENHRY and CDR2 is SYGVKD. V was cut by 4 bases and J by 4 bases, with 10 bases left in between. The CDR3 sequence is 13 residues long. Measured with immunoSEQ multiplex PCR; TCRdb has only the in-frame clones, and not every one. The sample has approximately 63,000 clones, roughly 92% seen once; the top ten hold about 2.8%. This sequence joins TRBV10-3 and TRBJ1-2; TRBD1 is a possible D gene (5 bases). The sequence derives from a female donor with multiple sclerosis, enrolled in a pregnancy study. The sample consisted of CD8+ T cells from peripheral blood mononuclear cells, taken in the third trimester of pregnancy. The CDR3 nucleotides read TGTGCCATCAGTGCGGGGGGGAGCTATGGCTACACCTTC. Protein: CAISAGGSYGYTF.